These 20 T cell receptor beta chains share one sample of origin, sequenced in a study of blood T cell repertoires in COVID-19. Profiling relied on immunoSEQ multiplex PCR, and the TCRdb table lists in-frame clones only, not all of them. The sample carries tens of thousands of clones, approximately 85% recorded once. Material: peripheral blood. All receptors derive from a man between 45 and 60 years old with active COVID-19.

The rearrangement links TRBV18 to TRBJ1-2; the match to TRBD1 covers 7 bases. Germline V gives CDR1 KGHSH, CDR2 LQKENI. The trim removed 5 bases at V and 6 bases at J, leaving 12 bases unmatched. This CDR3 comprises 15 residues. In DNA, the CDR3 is TGTGCCAGCTCATCTCCCCAAACCGACAGGGATGGCTACACCTTC. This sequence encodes CASSSPQTDRDGYTF. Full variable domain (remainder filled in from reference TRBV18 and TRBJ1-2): NAGVMQNPRHLVRRRGQEARLRCSPMKGHSHVYWYRQLPEEGLKFMVYLQKENIIDESGMPKERFSAEFPKEGPSILRIQQVVRGDSAAYFCASSSPQTDRDGYTFGSGTRLTVV.

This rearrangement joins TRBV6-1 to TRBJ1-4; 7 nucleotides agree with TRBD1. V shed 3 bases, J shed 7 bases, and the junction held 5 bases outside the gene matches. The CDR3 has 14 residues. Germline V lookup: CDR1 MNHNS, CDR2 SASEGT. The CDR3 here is CASSDRGDGEKLFF. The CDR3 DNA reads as TGTGCCAGCAGTGACAGGGGGGATGGTGAAAAACTGTTTTTT.

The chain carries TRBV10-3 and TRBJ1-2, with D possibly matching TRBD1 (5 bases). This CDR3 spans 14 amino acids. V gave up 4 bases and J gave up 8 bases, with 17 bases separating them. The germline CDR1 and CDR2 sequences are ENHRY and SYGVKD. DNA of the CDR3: TGTGCCATCAGTGGACGCGGGGCTCTGGACGGCTACACCTTC. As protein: CAISGRGALDGYTF.

The CDR3 nucleotides are TGTGCCAGCAGCCTGACTAGCGGGGGGCTAGTGGGCCAGGAGCAGTTCTTC. Its protein product is CASSLTSGGLVGQEQFF. The chain uses TRBV27 and TRBJ2-1; 13 bases agree with TRBD2. With V trimmed by 6 bases and J by 10 bases, 15 bases remained unmatched. The CDR3 runs to 17 residues. Germline V gene sequence: CDR1 MNHEY, CDR2 SMNVEV (reference sequence).

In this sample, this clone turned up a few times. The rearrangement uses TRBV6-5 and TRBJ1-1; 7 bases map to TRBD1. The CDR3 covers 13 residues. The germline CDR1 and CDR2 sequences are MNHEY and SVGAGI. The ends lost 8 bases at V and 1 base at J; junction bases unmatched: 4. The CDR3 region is CASGYRGNTEAFF. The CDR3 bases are TGTGCCAGCGGATACAGGGGGAACACTGAAGCTTTCTTT.

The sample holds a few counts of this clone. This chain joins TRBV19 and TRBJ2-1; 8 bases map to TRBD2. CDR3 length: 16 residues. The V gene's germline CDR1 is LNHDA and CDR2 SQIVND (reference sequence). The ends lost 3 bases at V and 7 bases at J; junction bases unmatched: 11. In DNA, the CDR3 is TGTGCCAGTAGTATTAGGCCGGGAGGGCCGGGTAATGAGCAGTTCTTC. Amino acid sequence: CASSIRPGGPGNEQFF.

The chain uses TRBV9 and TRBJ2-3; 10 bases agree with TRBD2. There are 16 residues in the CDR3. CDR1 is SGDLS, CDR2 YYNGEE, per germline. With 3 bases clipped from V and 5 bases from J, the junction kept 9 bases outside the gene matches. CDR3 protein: CASSAELAGSRDTQYF. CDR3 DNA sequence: TGTGCCAGCAGCGCGGAACTAGCGGGAAGTCGAGATACGCAGTATTTT.

The CDR3 DNA reads TGTGCCAGCAGCTCTCGGGACAGCTATGGCTACACCTTC. Translated: CASSSRDSYGYTF. This chain uses TRBV7-8 with TRBJ1-2; TRBD1 matches at 7 bases. V trimming: 4 bases; J trimming: 4 bases; junction bases outside the gene matches: 3. The CDR3 is 13 amino acids. Germline assignment: CDR1 SGHVS and CDR2 FQNEAQ.

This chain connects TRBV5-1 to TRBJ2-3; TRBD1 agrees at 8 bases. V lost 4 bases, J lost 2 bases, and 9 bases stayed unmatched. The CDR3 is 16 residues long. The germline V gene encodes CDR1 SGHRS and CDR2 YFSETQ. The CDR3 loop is CASSTIPGGPTDTQYF. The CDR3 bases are TGCGCCAGCAGCACTATACCAGGGGGCCCCACAGATACGCAGTATTTT.

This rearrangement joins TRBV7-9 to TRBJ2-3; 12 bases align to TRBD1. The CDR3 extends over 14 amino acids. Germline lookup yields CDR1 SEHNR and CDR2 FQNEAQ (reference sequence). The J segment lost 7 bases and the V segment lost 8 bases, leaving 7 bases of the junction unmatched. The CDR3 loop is CASGMGQGAHTQYF. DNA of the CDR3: TGTGCCAGCGGGATGGGACAGGGGGCACATACGCAGTATTTT.

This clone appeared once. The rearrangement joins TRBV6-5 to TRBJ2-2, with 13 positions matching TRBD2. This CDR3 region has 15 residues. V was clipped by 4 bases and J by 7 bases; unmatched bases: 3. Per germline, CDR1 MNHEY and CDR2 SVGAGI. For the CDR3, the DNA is TGTGCCAGCAGTTGGGGGACTAGCGGGATCGGGGAGCTGTTTTTT. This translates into CASSWGTSGIGELFF.

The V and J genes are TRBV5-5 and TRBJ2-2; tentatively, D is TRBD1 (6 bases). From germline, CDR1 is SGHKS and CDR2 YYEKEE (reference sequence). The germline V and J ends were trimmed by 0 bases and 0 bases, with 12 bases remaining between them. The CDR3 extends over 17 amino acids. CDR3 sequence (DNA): TGTGCCAGCAGCTTGGGGACCAGGGGCCCGAACACCGGGGAGCTGTTTTTT. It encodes CASSLGTRGPNTGELFF.

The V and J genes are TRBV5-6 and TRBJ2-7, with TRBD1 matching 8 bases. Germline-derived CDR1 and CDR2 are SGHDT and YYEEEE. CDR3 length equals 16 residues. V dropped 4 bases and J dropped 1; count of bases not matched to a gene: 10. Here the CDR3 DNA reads TGTGCCAGCAGCCAGGACCCGACAGGGGTATCCTACGAGCAGTACTTC. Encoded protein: CASSQDPTGVSYEQYF.

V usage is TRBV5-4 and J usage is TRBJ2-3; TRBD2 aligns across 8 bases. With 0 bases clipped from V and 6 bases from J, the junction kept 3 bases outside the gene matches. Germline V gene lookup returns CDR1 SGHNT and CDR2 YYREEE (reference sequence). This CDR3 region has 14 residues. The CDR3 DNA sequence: TGTGCCAGCAGCTTGGCGGGGGGGGTGGATACGCAGTATTTT. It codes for CASSLAGGVDTQYF. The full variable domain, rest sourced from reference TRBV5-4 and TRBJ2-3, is ETGVTQSPTHLIKTRGQQVTLRCSSQSGHNTVSWYQQALGQGPQFIFQYYREEENGRGNFPPRFSGLQFPNYSSELNVNALELDDSALYLCASSLAGGVDTQYFGPGTRLTVL.

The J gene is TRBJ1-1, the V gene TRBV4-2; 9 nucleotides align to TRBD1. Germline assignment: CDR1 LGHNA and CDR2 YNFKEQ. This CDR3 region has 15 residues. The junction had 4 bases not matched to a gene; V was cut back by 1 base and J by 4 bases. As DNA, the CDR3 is TGTGCCAGCAGCCAAGCGCAGACAGGGGGCACTGAAGCTTTCTTT. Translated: CASSQAQTGGTEAFF.

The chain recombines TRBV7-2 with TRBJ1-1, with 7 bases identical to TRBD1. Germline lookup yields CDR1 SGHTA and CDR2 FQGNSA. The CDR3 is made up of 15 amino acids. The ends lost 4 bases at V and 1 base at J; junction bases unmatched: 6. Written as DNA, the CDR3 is TGTGCCAGCAGCTCCCCCGCAGGGGGGAACACTGAAGCTTTCTTT. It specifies CASSSPAGGNTEAFF.

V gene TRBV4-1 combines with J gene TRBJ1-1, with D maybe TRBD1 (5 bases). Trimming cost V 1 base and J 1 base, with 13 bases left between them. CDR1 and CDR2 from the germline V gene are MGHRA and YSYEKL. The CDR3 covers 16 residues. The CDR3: CASSQGSLRGNTEAFF. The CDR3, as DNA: TGCGCCAGCAGCCAAGGGTCTTTAAGGGGGAACACTGAAGCTTTCTTT.

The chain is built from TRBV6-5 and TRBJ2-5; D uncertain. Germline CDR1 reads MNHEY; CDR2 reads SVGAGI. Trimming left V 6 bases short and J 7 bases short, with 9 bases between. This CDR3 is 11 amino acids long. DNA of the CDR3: TGTGCCAGCAGCCGCCCGGGGACCCAGTACTTC. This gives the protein CASSRPGTQYF.

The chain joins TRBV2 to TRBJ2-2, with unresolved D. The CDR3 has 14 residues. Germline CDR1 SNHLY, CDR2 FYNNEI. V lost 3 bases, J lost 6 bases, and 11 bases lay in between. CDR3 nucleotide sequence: TGTGCCAGCAGTGATTTCACATACGCCGGGGAGCTGTTTTTT. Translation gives CASSDFTYAGELFF.

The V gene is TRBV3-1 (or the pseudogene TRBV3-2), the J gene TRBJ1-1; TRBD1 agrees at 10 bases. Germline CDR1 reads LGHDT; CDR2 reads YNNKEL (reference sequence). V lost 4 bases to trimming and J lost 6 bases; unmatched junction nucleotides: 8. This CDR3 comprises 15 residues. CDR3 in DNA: TGTGCCAGCAGCCTTACCGGGACAGGGGTAGCTGAAGCTTTCTTT. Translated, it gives CASSLTGTGVAEAFF.